This TCR beta chain is from a study of glioma-infiltrating T cells after dendritic cell vaccination. Specified time point: after dendritic cell vaccination, including at tumor progression/relapse. Trimming removed 0 bases at V and 8 bases at J, with 20 bases between. CDR1 is SGHDN and CDR2 is FVKESK in the germline V gene. CDR3 length: 17 residues. Amplification used 60 V beta primers and 13 J beta primers. The assay was immunoSEQ multiplex PCR, and TCRdb's table has in-frame clones only and misses some. Of roughly 100,000 clones in the sample, 83% were seen once. This receptor was obtained from a human donor with glioblastoma. This chain links TRBV14 with TRBJ2-4; D remains unclear. This sample comprised blood, obtained after dendritic cell vaccination. CDR3 amino acids: CASSQDRAGFRRDIQYF. The CDR3 region has the DNA TGTGCCAGCAGCCAAGATCGAGCCGGGTTCCGGAGAGACATTCAGTACTTC.